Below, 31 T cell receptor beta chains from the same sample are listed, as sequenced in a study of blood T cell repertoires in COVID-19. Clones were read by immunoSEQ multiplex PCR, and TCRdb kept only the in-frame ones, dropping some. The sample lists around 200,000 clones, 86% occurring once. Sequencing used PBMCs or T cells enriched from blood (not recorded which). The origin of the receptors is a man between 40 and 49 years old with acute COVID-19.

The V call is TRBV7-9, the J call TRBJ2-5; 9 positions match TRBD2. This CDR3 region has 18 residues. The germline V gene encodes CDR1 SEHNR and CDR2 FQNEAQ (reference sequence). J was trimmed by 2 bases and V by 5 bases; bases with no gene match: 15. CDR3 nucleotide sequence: TGTGCCAGCAGCCGCGGGAGGTTTAGCGGGGGACGACAAGAGACCCAGTACTTC. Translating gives CASSRGRFSGGRQETQYF.

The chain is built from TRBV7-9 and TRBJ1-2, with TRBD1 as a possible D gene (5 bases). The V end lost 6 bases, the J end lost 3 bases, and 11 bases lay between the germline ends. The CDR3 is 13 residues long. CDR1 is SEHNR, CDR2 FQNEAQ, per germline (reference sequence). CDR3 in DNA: TGTGCCAGCAGGGGGCCTTCTGACTATGGCTACACCTTC. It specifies CASRGPSDYGYTF. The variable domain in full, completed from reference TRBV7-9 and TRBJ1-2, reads DTGVSQNPRHKITKRGQNVTFRCDPISEHNRLYWYRQTLGQGPEFLTYFQNEAQLEKSRLLSDRFSAERPKGSFSTLEIQRTEQGDSAMYLCASRGPSDYGYTFGSGTRLTVV.

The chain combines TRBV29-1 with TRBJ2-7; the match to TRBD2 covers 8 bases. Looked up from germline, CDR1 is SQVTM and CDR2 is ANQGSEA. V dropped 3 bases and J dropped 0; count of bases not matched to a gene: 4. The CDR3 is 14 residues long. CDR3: CSVEGGGSSYEQYF. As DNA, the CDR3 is TGCAGCGTTGAGGGCGGGGGGAGCTCCTACGAGCAGTACTTC.

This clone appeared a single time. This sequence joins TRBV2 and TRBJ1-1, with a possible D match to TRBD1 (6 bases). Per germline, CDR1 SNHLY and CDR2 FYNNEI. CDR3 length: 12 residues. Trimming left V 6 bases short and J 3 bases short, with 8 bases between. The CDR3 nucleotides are TGTGCCAGCAGCAGACAGGACACTGAAGCTTTCTTT. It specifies CASSRQDTEAFF.

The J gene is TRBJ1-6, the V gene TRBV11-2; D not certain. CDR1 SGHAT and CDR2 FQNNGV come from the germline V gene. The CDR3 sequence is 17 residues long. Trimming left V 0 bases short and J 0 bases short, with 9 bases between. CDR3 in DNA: TGTGCCAGCAGCTTAGATCTTGAGATCTCCTATAATTCACCCCTCCACTTT. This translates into CASSLDLEISYNSPLHF. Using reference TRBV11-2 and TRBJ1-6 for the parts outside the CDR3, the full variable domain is EAGVAQSPRYKIIEKRQSVAFWCNPISGHATLYWYQQILGQGPKLLIQFQNNGVVDDSQLPKDRFSAERLKGVDSTLKIQPAKLEDSAVYLCASSLDLEISYNSPLHFGNGTRLTVT.

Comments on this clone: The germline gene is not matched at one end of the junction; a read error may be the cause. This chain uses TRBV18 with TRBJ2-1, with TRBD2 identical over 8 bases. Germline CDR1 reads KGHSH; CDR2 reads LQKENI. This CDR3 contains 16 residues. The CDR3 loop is CASSANGRASNNEQFF. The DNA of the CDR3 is TGTGCCAGCTCAGCGAACGGGAGGGCCTCCAACAATGAGCAGTTCTTC.

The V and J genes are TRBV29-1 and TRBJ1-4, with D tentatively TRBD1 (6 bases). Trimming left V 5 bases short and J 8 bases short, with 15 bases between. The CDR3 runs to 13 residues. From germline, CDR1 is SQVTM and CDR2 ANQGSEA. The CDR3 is CSVMDRHTEKLFF. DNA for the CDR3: TGCAGCGTTATGGACAGACATACCGAAAAACTGTTTTTT.

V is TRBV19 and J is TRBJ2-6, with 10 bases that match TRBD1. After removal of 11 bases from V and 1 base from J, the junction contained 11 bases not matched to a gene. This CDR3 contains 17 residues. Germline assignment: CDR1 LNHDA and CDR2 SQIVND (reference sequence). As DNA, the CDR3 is TGTGCCTGCTCTCAGGGGACAGGGGCTTCTGGGGCCAACGTCCTGACTTTC. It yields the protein CACSQGTGASGANVLTF.

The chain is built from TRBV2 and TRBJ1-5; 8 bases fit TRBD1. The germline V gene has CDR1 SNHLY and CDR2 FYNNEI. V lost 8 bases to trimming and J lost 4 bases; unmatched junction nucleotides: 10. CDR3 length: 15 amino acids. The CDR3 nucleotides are TGTGCCAGCCAGGGGGAACAGGGGGAGAATCAGCCCCAGCATTTT. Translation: CASQGEQGENQPQHF.

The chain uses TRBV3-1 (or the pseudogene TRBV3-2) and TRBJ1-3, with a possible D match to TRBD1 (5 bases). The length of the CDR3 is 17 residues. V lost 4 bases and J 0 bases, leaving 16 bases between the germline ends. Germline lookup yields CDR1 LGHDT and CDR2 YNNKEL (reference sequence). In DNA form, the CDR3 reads TGTGCCAGCAGCCTTGGTTCAGACAGCTCCTCTGGAAACACCATATATTTT. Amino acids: CASSLGSDSSSGNTIYF.

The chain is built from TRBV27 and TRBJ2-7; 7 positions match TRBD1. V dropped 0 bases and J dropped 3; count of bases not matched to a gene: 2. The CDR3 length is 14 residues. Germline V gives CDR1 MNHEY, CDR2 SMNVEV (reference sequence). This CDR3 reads CASSLSGTVYEQYF. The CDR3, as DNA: TGTGCCAGCAGTTTATCTGGGACAGTCTACGAGCAGTACTTC.

CDR3 nucleotides: TGTGCCAGCAGCCCGCGGCTAGCGGGAGGCAATGAGCAGTTCTTC. Its protein product is CASSPRLAGGNEQFF. This chain joins TRBV3-1 (or the pseudogene TRBV3-2) and TRBJ2-1; 11 bases fit TRBD2. The CDR3 has 15 residues. J was trimmed by 6 bases and V by 4 bases; bases with no gene match: 5. Germline V gene sequence: CDR1 LGHDT, CDR2 YNNKEL (reference sequence).

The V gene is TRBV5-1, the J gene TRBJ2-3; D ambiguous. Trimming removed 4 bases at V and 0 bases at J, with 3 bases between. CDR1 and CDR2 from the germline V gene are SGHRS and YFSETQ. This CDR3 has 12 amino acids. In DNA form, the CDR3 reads TGCGCCAGCAGCCCAAGCACAGATACGCAGTATTTT. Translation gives CASSPSTDTQYF.

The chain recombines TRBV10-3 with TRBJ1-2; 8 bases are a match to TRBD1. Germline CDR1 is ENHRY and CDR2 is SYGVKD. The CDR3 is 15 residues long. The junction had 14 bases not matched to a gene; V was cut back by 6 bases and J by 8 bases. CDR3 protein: CAIRAMTGVAGGYTF. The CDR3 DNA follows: TGTGCCATCAGGGCAATGACAGGGGTAGCAGGGGGCTACACCTTC.

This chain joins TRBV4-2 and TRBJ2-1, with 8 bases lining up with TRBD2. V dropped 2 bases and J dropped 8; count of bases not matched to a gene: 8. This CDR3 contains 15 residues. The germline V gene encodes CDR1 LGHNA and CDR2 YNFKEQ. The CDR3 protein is CASSQQSGRTDEQFF. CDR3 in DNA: TGTGCCAGCAGCCAACAAAGCGGGAGAACGGATGAGCAGTTCTTC.

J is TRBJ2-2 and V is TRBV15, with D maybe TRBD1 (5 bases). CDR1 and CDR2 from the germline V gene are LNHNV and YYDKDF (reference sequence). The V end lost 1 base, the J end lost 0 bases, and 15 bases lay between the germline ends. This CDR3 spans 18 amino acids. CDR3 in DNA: TGTGCCACCAGCAGAGGAAGGGGCCTAAGCTCGAACACCGGGGAGCTGTTTTTT. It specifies CATSRGRGLSSNTGELFF.

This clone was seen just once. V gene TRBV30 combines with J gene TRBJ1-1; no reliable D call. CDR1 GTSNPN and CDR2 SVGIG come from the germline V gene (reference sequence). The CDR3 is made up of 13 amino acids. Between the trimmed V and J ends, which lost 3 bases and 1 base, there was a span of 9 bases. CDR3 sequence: CAWRASWNTEAFF. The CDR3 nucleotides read TGTGCCTGGAGAGCTTCTTGGAACACTGAAGCTTTCTTT.

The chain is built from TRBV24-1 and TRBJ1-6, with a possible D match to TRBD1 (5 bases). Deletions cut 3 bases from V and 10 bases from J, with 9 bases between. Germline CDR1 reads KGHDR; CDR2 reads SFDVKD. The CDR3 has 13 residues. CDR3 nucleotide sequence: TGTGCCACCAGTGATCGGAGGGGATCACCCCTCCACTTT. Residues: CATSDRRGSPLHF.

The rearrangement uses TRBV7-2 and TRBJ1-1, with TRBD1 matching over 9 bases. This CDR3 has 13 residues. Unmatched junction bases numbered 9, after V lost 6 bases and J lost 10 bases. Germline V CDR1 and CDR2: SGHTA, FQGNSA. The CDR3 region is CASSLQGASRAFF. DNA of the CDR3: TGTGCCAGCAGTTTACAGGGGGCCTCCCGAGCTTTCTTT.

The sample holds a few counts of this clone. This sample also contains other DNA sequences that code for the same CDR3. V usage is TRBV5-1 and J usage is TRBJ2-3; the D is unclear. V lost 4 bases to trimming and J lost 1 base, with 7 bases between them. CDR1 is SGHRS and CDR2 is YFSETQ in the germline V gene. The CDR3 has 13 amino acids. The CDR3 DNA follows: TGCGCCAGCAGCCCCCCGGGCACAGATACGCAGTATTTT. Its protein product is CASSPPGTDTQYF.

DNA of the CDR3: TGTGCCAGTACCGACCGGGAGGTCCCTGGAAACACCATATATTTT. Its protein is CASTDREVPGNTIYF. The chain uses TRBV19 and TRBJ1-3; D is unclear. V was pared by 7 bases and J by 2 bases, with 15 bases between. Looked up from germline, CDR1 is LNHDA and CDR2 is SQIVND (reference sequence). The CDR3 runs 15 residues.

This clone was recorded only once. The CDR3 sequence is CASSAGTAVGYTF. As DNA, the CDR3 is TGTGCCAGCAGCGCGGGGACCGCCGTGGGCTACACCTTC. The rearrangement links TRBV7-3 to TRBJ1-2; TRBD1 is a possible D gene (5 bases). Between the trimmed V and J ends, which lost 5 bases and 8 bases, there was a span of 15 bases. Looked up from germline, CDR1 is SGHTA and CDR2 is FQGTGA. This CDR3 contains 13 residues.

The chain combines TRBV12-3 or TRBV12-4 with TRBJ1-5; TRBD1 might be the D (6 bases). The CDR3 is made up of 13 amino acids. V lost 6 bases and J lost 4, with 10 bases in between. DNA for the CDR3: TGTGCCAGCAGGGACCAGGGGAATCAGCCCCAGCATTTT. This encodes CASRDQGNQPQHF.

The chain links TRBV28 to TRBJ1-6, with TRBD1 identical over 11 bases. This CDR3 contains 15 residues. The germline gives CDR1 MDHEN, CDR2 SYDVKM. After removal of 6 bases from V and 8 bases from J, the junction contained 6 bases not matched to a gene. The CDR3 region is CASSLPGQGDSPLHF. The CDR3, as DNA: TGTGCCAGCAGCCTACCGGGACAGGGGGATTCACCCCTCCACTTT.

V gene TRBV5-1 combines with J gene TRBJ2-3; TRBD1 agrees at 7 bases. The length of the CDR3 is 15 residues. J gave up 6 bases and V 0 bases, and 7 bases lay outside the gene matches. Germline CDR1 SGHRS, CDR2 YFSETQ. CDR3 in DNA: TGCGCCAGCAGCTTGGGTCAGGGGGATTTGGATACGCAGTATTTT. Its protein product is CASSLGQGDLDTQYF.

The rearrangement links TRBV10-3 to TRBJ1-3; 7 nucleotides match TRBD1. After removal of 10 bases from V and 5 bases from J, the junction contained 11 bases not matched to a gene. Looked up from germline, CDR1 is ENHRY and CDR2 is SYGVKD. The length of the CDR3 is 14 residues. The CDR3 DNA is TGTGCCAGCGCAAACAGGGGTGCACGAAACACCATATATTTT. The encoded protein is CASANRGARNTIYF.

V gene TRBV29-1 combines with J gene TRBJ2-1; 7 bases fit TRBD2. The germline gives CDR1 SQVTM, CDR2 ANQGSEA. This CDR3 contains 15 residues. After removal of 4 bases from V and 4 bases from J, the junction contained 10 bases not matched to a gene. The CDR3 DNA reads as TGCAGCGTTGTTCCTAGCGGTATAGATTACAATGAGCAGTTCTTC. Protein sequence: CSVVPSGIDYNEQFF.

This CDR3 is CASSAGDRLNSPLHF. Here the CDR3 DNA reads TGTGCCAGCAGCGCGGGGGACAGGCTTAATTCACCCCTCCACTTT. The chain has TRBV7-9 and TRBJ1-6, with 8 bases matching TRBD1. The CDR3 length is 15 residues. Losses at the gene ends were 5 bases for V and 6 bases for J; bases not matched to a gene: 6. Looked up from germline, CDR1 is SEHNR and CDR2 is FQNEAQ (reference sequence).

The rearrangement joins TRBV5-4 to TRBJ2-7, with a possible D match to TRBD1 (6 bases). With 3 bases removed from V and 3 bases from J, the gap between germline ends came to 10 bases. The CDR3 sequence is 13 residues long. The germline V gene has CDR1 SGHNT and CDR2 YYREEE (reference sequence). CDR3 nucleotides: TGTGCCAGCAGCTCAGGGGTGGTCTACGAGCAGTACTTC. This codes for CASSSGVVYEQYF.

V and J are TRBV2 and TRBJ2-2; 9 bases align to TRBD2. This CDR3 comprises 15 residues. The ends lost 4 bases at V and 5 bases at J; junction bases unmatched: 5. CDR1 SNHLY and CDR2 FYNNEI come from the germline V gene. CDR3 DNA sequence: TGTGCCAGCAGTGGGCTAGCGGGGATTACCGGGGAGCTGTTTTTT. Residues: CASSGLAGITGELFF.

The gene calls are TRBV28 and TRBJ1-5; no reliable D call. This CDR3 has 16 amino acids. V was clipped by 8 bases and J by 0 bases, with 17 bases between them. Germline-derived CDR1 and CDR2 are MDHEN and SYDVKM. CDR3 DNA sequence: TGTGCCAGCGCCTCCCTGACGGACTATAGCAATCAGCCCCAGCATTTT. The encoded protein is CASASLTDYSNQPQHF.